Described below is a single T cell receptor (beta chain) sequence and its context. Its antigen is still unknown. Other DNA sequences in the sample encode the same CDR3. Researchers partitioned CD4+ cells into CD45RA+ naive and CD45RA-negative memory subsets. The entry originates in a study of shared clonotypes between healthy human individuals. About the study: Per-donor plates numbered three CD4 naive, three CD4 memory, two CD8 naive and one CD8 memory. Study-level points and caveats: The sharing of 4% to 5.5% of naive CD4 clonotypes was seen across a few donors.

Germline V gene lookup returns CDR1 SGHAT and CDR2 FQNNGV. V was trimmed by 2 bases and J by 3 bases, leaving 3 bases between them. The CDR3 runs to 12 residues. Sequenced by immunoSEQ multiplex PCR; TCRdb stores in-frame clones only, minus some. Among some 2,400,000 clones listed, around 95% were seen once. Input material: naive CD4+ T cells sorted from blood. Subset here: CD45RA+ positively selected. The rearrangement links TRBV11-2 to TRBJ2-3, with no clear D. This receptor was identified in a man younger than 35 in good health. This chain's CDR3 is CASSLRTDTQYF. The DNA for the CDR3 is TGTGCCAGCAGCTTACGTACAGATACGCAGTATTTT.